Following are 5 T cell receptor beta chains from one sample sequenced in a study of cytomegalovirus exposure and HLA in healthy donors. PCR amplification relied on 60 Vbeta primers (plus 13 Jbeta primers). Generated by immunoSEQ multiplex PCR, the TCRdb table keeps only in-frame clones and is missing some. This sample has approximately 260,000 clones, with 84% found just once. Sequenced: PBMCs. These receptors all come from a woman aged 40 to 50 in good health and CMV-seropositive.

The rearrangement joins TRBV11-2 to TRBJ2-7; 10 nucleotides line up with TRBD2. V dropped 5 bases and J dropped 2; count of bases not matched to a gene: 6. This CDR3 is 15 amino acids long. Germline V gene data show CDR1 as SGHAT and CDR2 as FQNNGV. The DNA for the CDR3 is TGTGCCAGCAGCCCAGAACTAGCGGGAACCTACGAGCAGTACTTC. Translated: CASSPELAGTYEQYF.

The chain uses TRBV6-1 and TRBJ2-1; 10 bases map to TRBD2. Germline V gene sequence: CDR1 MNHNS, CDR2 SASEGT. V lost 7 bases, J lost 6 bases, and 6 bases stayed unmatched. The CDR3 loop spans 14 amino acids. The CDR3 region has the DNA TGTGCCAGCATAGAAAGCGGGAGGGCCAATGAGCAGTTCTTC. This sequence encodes CASIESGRANEQFF.

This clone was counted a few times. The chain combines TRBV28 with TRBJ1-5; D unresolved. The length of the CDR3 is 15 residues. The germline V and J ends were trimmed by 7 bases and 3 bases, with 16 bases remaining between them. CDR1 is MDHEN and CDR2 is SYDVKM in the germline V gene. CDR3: CASIPAAIYNQPQHF. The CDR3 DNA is TGTGCCAGCATCCCGGCAGCGATATACAATCAGCCCCAGCATTTT.

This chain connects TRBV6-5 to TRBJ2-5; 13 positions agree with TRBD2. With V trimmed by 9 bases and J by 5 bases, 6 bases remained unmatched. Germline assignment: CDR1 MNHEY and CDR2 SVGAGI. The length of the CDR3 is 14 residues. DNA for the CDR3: TGTGCCAGTCGTGGACTAGCGGGAGTTGAGACCCAGTACTTC. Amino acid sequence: CASRGLAGVETQYF.

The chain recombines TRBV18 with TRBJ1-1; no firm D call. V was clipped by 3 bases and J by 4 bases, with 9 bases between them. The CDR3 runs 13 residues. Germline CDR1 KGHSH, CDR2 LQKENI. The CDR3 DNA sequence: TGTGCCAGCTCACCGATGGAGAGCACTGAAGCTTTCTTT. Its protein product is CASSPMESTEAFF.